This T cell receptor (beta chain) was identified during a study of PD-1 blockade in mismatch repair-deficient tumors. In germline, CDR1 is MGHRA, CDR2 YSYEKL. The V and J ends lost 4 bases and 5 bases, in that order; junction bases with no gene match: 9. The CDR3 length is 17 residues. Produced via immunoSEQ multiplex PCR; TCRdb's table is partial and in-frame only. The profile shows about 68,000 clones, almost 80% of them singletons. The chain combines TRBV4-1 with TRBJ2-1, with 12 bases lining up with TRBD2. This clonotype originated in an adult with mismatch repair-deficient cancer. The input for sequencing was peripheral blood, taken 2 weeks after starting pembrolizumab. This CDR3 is CASSLGGRTSGNNEQFF. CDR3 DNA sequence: TGCGCCAGCAGCCTCGGGGGCCGGACTAGCGGGAACAATGAGCAGTTCTTC.